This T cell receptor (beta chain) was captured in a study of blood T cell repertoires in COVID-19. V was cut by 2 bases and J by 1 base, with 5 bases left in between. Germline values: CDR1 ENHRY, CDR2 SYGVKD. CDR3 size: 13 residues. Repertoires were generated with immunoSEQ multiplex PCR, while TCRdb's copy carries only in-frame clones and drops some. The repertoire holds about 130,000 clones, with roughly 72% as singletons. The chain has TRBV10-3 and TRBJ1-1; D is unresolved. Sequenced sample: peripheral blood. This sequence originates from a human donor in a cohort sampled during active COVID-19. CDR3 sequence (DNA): TGTGCCATCAGTGAGCCAGGGAACACTGAAGCTTTCTTT. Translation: CAISEPGNTEAFF.